Shown below are 2 T cell receptor beta chains from a single sample sequenced in a study of identical twins. TCRdb independently ran MiXCR on the 5' RACE reads; one entry per CDR3 protein. The top ten clones hold roughly 2% of a sample with roughly 690,000 distinct CDR3 sequences, approximately 6.1% of them seen once. The sequencing sample was made of naive T cells sorted from blood. The receptor source for this set is a young man in good health.

J is TRBJ2-3 and V is TRBV7-3; the D is unclear. Trimming took off 1 base at V and 4 bases at J, with 6 bases between the two ends. Per germline, CDR1 SGHTA and CDR2 FQGTGA. This CDR3 has 13 residues. CDR3 bases: TGTGCCAGCAGCTTAAACCTAGCAGATACGCAGTATTTT. It yields the protein CASSLNLADTQYF.

The V call is TRBV12-3 or TRBV12-4, the J call TRBJ2-1; D is perhaps TRBD1 or TRBD2 (5 bases each). V dropped 4 bases and J dropped 6 bases, with 13 bases sitting between them. This CDR3 has 14 residues. CDR3 DNA sequence: TGTGCCAGCAGTTCATTACTAGGGACCAATGAGCAGTTCTTC. Amino acid sequence: CASSSLLGTNEQFF.